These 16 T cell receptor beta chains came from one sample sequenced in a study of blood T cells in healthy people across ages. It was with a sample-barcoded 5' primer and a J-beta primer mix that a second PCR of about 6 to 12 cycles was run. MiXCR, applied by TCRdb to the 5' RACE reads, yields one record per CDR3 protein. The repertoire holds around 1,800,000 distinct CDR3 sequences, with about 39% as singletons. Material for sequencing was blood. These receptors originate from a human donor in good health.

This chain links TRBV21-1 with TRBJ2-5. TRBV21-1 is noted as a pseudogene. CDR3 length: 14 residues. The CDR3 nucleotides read TGTGCCAGCAGGATTGACGGCGACCAAGAGACCCAGTACTTC. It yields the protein CASRIDGDQETQYF.

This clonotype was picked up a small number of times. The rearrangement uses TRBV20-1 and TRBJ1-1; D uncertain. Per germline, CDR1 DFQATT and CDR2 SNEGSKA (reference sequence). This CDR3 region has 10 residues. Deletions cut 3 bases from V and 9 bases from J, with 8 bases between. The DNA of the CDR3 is TGCAGTGCTAGTGCCAGCCAAGCTTTCTTT. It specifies CSASASQAFF.

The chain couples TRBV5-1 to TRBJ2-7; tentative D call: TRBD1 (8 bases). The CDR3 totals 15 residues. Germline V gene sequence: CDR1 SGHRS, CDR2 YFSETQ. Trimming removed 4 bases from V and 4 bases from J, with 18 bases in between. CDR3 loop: CASSPAGQGGYEQYF. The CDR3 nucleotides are TGCGCCAGCAGCCCCGCCGGACAGGGAGGGTACGAGCAGTACTTC.

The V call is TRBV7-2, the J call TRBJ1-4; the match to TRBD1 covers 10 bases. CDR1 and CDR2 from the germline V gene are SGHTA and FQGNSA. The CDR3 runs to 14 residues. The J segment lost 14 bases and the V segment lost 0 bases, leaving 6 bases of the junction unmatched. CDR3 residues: CASSLARDRGPLFF. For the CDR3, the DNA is TGTGCCAGCAGCTTAGCCCGGGACAGGGGCCCTCTGTTTTTT.

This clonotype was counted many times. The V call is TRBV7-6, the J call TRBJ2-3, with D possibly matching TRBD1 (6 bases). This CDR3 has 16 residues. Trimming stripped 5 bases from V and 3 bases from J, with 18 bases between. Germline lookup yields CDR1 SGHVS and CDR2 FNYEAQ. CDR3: CASSLETGLNTDTQYF. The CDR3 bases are TGTGCCAGCAGCCTTGAGACAGGTCTCAATACAGATACGCAGTATTTT.

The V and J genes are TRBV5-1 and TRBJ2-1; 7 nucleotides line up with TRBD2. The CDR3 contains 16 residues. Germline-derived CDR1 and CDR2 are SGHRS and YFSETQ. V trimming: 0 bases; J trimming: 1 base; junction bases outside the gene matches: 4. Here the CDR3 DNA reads TGCGCCAGCAGCTTGGGGTTCGGGGGGTCCTACAATGAGCAGTTCTTC. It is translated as CASSLGFGGSYNEQFF.

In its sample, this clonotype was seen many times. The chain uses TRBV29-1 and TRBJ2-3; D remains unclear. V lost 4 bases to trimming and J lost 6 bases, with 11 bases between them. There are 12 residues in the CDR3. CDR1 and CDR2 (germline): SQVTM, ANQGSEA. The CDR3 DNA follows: TGCAGCGTTGCTGCGTCCGGGGATACGCAGTATTTT. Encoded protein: CSVAASGDTQYF.

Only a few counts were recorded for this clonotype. CDR3 coding DNA: TGCGCCAGCAGCCGAGAGGACCAGTACGAGCAGTACTTC. Encoded protein: CASSREDQYEQYF. This chain links TRBV4-3 with TRBJ2-7, with D unclear. This CDR3 is 13 amino acids long. V was cut by 4 bases and J by 4 bases, with 11 bases left in between. Germline V gives CDR1 LGHNA, CDR2 YSLEER.

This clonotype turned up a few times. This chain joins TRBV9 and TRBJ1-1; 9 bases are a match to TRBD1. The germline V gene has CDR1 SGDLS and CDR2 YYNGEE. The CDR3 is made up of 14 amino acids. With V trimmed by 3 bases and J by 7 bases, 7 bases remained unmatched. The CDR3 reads CASSGQGERNEAFF. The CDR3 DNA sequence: TGTGCCAGCAGCGGACAGGGGGAGCGGAATGAAGCTTTCTTT.

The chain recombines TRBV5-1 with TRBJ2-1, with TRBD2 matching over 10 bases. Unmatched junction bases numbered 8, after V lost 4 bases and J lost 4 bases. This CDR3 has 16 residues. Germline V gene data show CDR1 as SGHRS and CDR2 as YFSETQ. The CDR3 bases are TGCGCCAGCAGCCAGAATCTAGCGGGGGTATACAATGAGCAGTTCTTC. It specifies CASSQNLAGVYNEQFF.

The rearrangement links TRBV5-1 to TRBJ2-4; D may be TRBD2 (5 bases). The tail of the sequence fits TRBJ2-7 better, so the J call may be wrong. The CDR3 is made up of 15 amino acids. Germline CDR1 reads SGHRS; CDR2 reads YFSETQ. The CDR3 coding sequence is TGCGCCAGCAGCTTGGGGACTTTTTTCCCCTACGAGCAGTACTTC. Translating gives CASSLGTFFPYEQYF.

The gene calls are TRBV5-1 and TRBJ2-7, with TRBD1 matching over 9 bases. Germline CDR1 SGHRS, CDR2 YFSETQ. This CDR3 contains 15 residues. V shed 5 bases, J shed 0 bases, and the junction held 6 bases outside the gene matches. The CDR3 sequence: CASREQGALSYEQYF. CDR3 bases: TGCGCCAGCAGAGAACAGGGGGCCCTCTCCTACGAGCAGTACTTC.

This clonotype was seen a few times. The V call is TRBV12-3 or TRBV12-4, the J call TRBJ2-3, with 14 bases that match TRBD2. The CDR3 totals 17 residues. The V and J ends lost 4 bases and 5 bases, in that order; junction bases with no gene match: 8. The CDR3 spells CASSSRLAGGQVDTQYF. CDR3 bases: TGTGCCAGCAGTTCCCGACTAGCGGGGGGGCAAGTAGATACGCAGTATTTT.

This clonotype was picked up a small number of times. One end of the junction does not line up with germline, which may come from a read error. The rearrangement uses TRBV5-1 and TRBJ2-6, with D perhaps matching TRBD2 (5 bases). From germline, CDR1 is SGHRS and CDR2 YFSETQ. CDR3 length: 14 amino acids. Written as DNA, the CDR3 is TGCGCCACCAGCGGTACTTCTGGGGCCAACGTCCTGACTTTC. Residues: CATSGTSGANVLTF.

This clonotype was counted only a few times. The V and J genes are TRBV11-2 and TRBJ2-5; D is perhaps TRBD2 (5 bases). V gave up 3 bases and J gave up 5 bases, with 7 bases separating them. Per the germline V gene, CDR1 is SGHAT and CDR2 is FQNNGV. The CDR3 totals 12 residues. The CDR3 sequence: CASSFTRETQYF. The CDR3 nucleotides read TGTGCCAGCAGCTTCACTAGGGAGACCCAGTACTTC.

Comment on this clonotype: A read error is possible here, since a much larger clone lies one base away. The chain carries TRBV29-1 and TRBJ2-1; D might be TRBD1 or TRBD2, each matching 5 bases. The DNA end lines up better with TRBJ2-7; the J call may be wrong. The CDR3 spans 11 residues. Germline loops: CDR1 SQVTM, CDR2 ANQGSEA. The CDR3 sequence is CSVEWGNEQYF. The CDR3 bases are TGCAGCGTTGAATGGGGGAACGAGCAGTACTTC.